This T cell receptor beta chain was identified in a study of blood T cell repertoires in COVID-19. The germline CDR1 and CDR2 sequences are SEHNR and FQNEAQ (reference sequence). This CDR3 is built from 15 residues. The V and J ends lost 2 bases and 3 bases respectively, with 11 bases between them. TCRdb's table, derived via immunoSEQ multiplex PCR, lists solely in-frame clones and lacks some. The data show around 210,000 clones, about 82% seen once. The J gene is TRBJ1-3, the V gene TRBV7-9; D gene ambiguous. What was sequenced was peripheral blood. The receptor comes from a man in his forties or fifties with COVID-19, enrolled during active disease. The CDR3: CASSLNTRNGNTIYF. The DNA for the CDR3 is TGTGCCAGCAGCTTAAATACGCGTAATGGAAACACCATATATTTT. Full variable domain (rest looked up from reference TRBV7-9 and TRBJ1-3): DTGVSQNPRHKITKRGQNVTFRCDPISEHNRLYWYRQTLGQGPEFLTYFQNEAQLEKSRLLSDRFSAERPKGSFSTLEIQRTEQGDSAMYLCASSLNTRNGNTIYFGEGSWLTVV.